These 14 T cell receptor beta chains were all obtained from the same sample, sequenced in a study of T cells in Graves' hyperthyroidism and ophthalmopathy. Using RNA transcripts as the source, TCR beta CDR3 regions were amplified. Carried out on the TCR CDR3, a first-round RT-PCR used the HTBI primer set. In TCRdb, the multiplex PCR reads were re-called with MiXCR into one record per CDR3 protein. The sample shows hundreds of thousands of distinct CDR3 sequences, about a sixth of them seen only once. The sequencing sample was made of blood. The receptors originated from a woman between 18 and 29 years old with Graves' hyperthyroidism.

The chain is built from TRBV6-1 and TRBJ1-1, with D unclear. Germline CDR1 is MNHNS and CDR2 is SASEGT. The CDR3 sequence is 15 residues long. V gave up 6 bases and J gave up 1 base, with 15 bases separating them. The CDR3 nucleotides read TGTGCCAGCAGCGAGGGCCAAAGCGGGAACACTGAAGCTTTCTTT. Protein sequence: CASSEGQSGNTEAFF.

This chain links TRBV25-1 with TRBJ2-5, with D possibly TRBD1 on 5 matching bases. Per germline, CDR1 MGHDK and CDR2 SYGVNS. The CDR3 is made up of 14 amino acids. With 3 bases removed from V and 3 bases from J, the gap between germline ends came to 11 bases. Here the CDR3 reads CASSDIPGKETQYF. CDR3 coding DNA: TGTGCCAGCAGTGACATCCCAGGGAAAGAGACCCAGTACTTC.

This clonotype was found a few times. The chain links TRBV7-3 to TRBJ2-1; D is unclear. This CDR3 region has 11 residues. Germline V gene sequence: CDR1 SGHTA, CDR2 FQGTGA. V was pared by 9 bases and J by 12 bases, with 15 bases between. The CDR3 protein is CASRSGPGQFF. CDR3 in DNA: TGTGCCAGTCGCTCAGGCCCCGGGCAGTTCTTC.

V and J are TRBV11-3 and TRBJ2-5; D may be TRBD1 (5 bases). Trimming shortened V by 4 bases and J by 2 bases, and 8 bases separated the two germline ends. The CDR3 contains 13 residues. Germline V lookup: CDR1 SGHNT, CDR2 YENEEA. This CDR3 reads CASSSRQQETQYF. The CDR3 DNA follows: TGTGCCAGCAGCTCACGACAGCAAGAGACCCAGTACTTC.

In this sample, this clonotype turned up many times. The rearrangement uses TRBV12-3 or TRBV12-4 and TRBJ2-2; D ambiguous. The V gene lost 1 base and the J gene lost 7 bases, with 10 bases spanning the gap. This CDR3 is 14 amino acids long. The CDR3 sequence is CASSLVSAGGELFF. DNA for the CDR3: TGTGCCAGCAGTTTAGTGTCAGCAGGCGGGGAGCTGTTTTTT.

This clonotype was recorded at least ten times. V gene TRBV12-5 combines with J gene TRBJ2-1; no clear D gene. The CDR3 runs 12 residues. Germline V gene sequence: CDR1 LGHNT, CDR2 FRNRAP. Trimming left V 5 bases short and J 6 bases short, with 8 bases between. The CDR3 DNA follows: TGTGCTAGTGGTCAAAAACGCAATGAGCAGTTCTTC. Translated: CASGQKRNEQFF.

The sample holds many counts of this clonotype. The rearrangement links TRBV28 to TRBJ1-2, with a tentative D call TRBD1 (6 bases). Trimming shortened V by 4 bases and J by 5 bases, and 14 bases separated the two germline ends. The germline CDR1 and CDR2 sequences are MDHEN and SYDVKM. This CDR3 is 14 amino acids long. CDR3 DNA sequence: TGTGCCAGCAGTTCCCCTAACAGGGCGTATGGCTACACCTTC. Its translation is CASSSPNRAYGYTF.

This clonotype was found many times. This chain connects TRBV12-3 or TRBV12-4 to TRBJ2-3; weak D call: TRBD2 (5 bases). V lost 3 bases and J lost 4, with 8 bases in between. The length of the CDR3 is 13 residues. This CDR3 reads CASSFGGPDTQYF. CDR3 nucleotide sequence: TGTGCCAGCAGTTTCGGAGGTCCAGATACGCAGTATTTT.

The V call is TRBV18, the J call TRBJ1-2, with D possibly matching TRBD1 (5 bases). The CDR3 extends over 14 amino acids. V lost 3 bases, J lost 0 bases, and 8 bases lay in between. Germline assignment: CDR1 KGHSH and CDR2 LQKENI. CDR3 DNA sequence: TGTGCCAGCTCACCCCTGACAGCTAACTATGGCTACACCTTC. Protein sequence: CASSPLTANYGYTF.

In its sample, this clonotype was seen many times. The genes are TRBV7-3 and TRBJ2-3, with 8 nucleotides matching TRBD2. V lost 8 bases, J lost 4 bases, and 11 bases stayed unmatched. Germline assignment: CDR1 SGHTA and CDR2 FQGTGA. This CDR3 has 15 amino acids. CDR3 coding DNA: TGTGCCAGCTCCCGGGAGGGTCGAGGGGCAGATACGCAGTATTTT. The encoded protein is CASSREGRGADTQYF.

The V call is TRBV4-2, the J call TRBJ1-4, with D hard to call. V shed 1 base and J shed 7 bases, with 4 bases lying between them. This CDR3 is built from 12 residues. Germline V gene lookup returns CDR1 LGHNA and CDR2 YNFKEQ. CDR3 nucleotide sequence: TGTGCCAGCAGCCAAGTGACTGAAAAACTGTTTTTT. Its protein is CASSQVTEKLFF.

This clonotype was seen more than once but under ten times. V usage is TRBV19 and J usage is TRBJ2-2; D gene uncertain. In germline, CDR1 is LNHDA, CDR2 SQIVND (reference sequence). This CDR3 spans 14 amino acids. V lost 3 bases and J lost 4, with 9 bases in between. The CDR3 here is CASSMGRATGELFF. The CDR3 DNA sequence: TGTGCCAGTAGTATGGGTAGGGCCACCGGGGAGCTGTTTTTT.

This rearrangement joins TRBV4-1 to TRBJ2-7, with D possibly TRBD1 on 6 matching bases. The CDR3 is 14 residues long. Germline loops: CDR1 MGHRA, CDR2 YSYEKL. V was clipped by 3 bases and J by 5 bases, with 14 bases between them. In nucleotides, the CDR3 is TGCGCCAGCAGCCACGGCAGGGGAAAGGACGAGCAGTACTTC. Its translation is CASSHGRGKDEQYF.

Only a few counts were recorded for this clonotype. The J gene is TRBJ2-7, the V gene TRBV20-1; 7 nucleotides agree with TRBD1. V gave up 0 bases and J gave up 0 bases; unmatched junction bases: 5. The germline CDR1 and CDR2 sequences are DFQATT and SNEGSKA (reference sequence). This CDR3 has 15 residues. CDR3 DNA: TGCAGTGCTAGAGATCTAGGGGGCTCCTCCTACGAGCAGTACTTC. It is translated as CSARDLGGSSYEQYF.